This TCR beta chain was found in a study of blood T cell repertoires in COVID-19 (dated by TCRdb to 2020 to 2022). About the study as a whole: Samples covering the acute and convalescent phases of COVID-19 were provided by collaborators in the United States, Italy and Spain. The material from the prospective study consisted of cDNA or gDNA derived from T cells, B-cell-depleted T cells, or PBMCs. Deeply sampled blood TCRbeta repertoires from subjects exposed to, actively infected with, or recovered from COVID-19 were included in the dataset. The repertoires were released in a freely available public database meant as a resource for research on the immune response to SARS-CoV-2. Samples came from the ongoing ImmuneRACE study (first 160 participants) plus 1,254 subjects from 6 global collaborators. Nearly every sample came with metadata listing a de-identified subject ID, COVID-19 status, age in years and sex. Where available, HLA class I and class II types were taken from metadata supplied by the sample provider and were not determined by assay-based typing. On the study overall, not on this receptor specifically: The amount of clinical and demographic metadata varied by source and participant and was provided uncurated.

Concerning this clone: The target of this receptor is not known. Base quality data are lacking; no much larger clone is found one base away.

The collaborating institutions used their own protocols to collect whole blood in K2EDTA tubes. Collaborator samples were shipped for TCRbeta analysis as frozen whole blood, isolated PBMCs, or DNA extracted from either sample type. Ends trimmed: V by 5 bases, J by 7 bases; bases unmatched to a gene: 13. CDR1 and CDR2, looked up from the germline V gene (reference sequence), are LNHNV and YYDKDF. From its cysteine to its phenylalanine, the CDR3 spans 15 amino acids. The retained sequence is limited to the CDR3, 45 bases, with the frame set at the first base. TCRbeta CDR3 regions were amplified from genomic DNA using the immunoSEQ Assay, a bias-controlled multiplex PCR. Per the source publication's procedure: The number of nucleated cells in each sample was estimated by amplification of reference gene primers within the assay. To quantify the absolute abundance of each unique TCRbeta CDR3 rearrangement, sequence reads were collapsed and filtered. For each sample, productive Simpson clonality was calculated as the square root of Simpson's diversity index over productive rearrangements. What TCRdb holds here is the immuneACCESS table cut down to in-frame rearrangements. Part of the clones is not present; checked against another copy, under half of the missing clones reflect an unresolved V gene, and the others are unexplained. V, J and clone size are taken as reported in that table, and D and trimming were inferred from the DNA itself. In all, the sample holds 220,000 or so clones, and about 86% of those were seen once. The top ten clonotypes cover 2.3% of the sample.

The sequenced sample was peripheral blood. Rearrangement joined TRBV15 to TRBJ1-2; 7 bases in between match TRBD1. The sequence came from a woman in her fifties or sixties with acute or convalescent COVID-19. The CDR3 reads as follows: CATSGQTGVSFGYTF. The nucleotide sequence is TGTGCCACCAGCGGCCAAACAGGGGTGTCTTTTGGCTACACCTTC.